This is a list of T cell receptor beta chains from one sample in a study of blood T cell repertoires in COVID-19. Method: immunoSEQ multiplex PCR; TCRdb's copy keeps in-frame clones and lacks some. In the table there are around 300,000 clones, around 90% of which are singletons. Sequenced material: peripheral blood. These receptors came from a man aged 50 to 60 with acute or convalescent COVID-19. The CDR3 runs from the conserved cysteine through the conserved F or W. A D gene is named only where the DNA matches it firmly. A row's size may be missing; if present it is once, few, many or a size class.

D	V	J	size	length	DNA	CDR3
-	TRBV6-6	TRBJ2-5	-	14	TGTGCCAGCAGTTACTCGGAGGGAGAAGAGACCCAGTACTTC	CASSYSEGEETQYF
TRBD1	TRBV2	TRBJ2-5	-	15	TGTGCCAGCAGTGAATCTAGGGGGCAGATAACTACACAGTACTTC	CASSESRGQITTQYF
-	TRBV13	TRBJ2-5	-	17	TGTGCCAGCAGCCAAGCGCGTAGCGGAGCCCCGCGGGAGACCCAGTACTTC	CASSQARSGAPRETQYF
TRBD1	TRBV5-1	TRBJ1-6	-	16	TGCGCCAGCAGCTTGGGGCAGGGGGGCGCGTGGTCACCCCTCCACTTT	CASSLGQGGAWSPLHF
-	TRBV4-2	TRBJ1-2	-	14	TGTGCCAGCAGCCAAGATTCTGTGGCGGGCGGCTACACCTTC	CASSQDSVAGGYTF
TRBD2	TRBV7-7	TRBJ2-5	-	15	TGTGCTAGCAGCTTATATAGCGGGGGGGCCGAGACCCAGTACTTC	CASSLYSGGAETQYF
TRBD1	TRBV19	TRBJ2-3	-	14	TGTGCCACCTCGGGACAGGGAATCACAGATACGCAGTATTTT	CATSGQGITDTQYF
TRBD1	TRBV6-6	TRBJ2-7	-	17	TGTGCCAGCAGTCTCCCAGGGACAGGGATTACGGCCTACGAGCAGTACTTC	CASSLPGTGITAYEQYF
TRBD1	TRBV11-2	TRBJ1-2	-	14	TGTGCCAGCAGTCAAGGACAGGAGATCTATGGCTACACCTTC	CASSQGQEIYGYTF
-	TRBV5-1	TRBJ1-1	once	16	TGCGCCAGCAGCTTGCCAGCGGGGGGGGCGAGCACTGAAGCTTTCTTT	CASSLPAGGASTEAFF
-	TRBV27	TRBJ2-7	-	15	TGTGCCAGCAGTTTAAGGCGTGGGGGGGCGGACGAGCAGTACTTC	CASSLRRGGADEQYF
-	TRBV7-3	TRBJ2-7	-	13	TGTGCCAGCAGCCAAACAGACAACTACGAGCAGTACTTC	CASSQTDNYEQYF
-	TRBV29-1	TRBJ2-5	-	14	TGCAGCGTTGAAGAATGGCGGGCTCGAGAGACCCAGTACTTC	CSVEEWRARETQYF
-	TRBV15	TRBJ1-2	few	13	TGTGCCACCAGCACCAGGTCTGGCAGCCCCTTCACCTTC	CATSTRSGSPFTF
-	TRBV18	TRBJ2-3	once	12	TGTGCCAGCTCAGAGGTCACAGATACGCAGTATTTT	CASSEVTDTQYF
-	TRBV20-1	TRBJ1-2	-	11	TGCAGTGCTAGAGGACAGGTTGGCTACACCTTC	CSARGQVGYTF
TRBD1	TRBV2	TRBJ2-7	-	16	TGTGCCAGCAGTGAAGCTGACCCCACAGGGGGCTACGAGCAGTACTTC	CASSEADPTGGYEQYF
-	TRBV7-3	TRBJ2-3	few	13	TGTGCCAGCAGCTTAAGGGGGCCGGATACGCAGTATTTT	CASSLRGPDTQYF
-	TRBV12-3/TRBV12-4	TRBJ2-5	-	13	TGTGCCAGCATAAAGGGGTTCGGAGAGACCCAGTACTTC	CASIKGFGETQYF
-	TRBV6-5	TRBJ1-2	-	16	TGTGCCAGCAGTTACTCGGGAGGGGTCAGCAATGGTGGCTACACCTTC	CASSYSGGVSNGGYTF